What follows is one T cell receptor beta chain and its context. This CDR3 comprises 16 residues. Per the germline V gene, CDR1 is MNHEY and CDR2 is SMNVEV (reference sequence). The V gene end was trimmed by 5 bases and the J gene end by 7 bases; junction bases not matched to a gene: 13. This record belongs to a study of T cell changes during pregnancy in multiple sclerosis. Data came from immunoSEQ multiplex PCR; TCRdb stores just in-frame clones and leaves some out. The table includes 70,000 or so clones, roughly 91% detected once. This specimen consisted of CD4+ T cells from peripheral blood mononuclear cells, obtained after pregnancy. The chain has TRBV27 and TRBJ2-2; 7 bases align to TRBD1. This receptor was obtained from a female donor with multiple sclerosis, enrolled in a pregnancy study. CDR3 DNA: TGTGCCAGCAGTGGACTGGGAACAGGGGCGGTCGGGGAGCTGTTTTTT. This encodes CASSGLGTGAVGELFF.